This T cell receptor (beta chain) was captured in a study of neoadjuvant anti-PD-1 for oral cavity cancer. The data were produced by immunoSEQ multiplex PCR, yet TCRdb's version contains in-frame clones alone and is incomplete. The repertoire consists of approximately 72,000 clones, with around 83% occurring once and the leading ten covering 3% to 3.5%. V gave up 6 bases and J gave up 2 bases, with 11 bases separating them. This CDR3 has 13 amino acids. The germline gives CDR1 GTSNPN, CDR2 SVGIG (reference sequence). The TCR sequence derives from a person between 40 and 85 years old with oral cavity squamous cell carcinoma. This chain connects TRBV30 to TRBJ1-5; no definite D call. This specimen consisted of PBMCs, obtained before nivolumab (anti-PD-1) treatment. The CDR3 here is CACGSGGNQPQHF. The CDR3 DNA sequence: TGTGCCTGCGGGTCTGGAGGCAATCAGCCCCAGCATTTT.